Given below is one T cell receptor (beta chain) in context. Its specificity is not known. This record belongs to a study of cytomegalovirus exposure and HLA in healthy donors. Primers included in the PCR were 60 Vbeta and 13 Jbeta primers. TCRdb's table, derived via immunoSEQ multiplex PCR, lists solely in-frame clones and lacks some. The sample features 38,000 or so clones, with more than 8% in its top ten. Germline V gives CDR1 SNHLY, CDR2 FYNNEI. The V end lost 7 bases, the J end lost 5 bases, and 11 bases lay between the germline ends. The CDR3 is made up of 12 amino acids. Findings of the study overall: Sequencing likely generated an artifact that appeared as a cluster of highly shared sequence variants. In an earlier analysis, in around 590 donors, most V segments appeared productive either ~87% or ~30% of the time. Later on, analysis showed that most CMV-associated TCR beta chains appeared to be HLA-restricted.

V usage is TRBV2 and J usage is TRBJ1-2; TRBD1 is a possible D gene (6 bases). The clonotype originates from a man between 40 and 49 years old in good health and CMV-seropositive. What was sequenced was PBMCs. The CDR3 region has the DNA TGTGCCAGCACCCGGGACATTTATGGCTACACCTTC. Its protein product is CASTRDIYGYTF. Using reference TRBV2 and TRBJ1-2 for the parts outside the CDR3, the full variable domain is EPEVTQTPSHQVTQMGQEVILRCVPISNHLYFYWYRQILGQKVEFLVSFYNNEISEKSEIFDDQFSVERPDGSNFTLKIRSTKLEDSAMYFCASTRDIYGYTFGSGTRLTVV.